Listed here is a single T cell receptor beta chain. The antigen it binds to is not known. No base-level quality is on record; no much larger clone is a single base apart. The data stem from a study of neoadjuvant anti-PD-1 for oral cavity cancer (dated by TCRdb to about 2021). Context from the whole study: Before curative-intent surgical resection, most patients were given three to four biweekly doses of nivolumab at 3 mg/kg. A fourth nivolumab dose was given around day 43 to patients without progression, and definitive surgical resection was performed in those patients on days 50-56. Responders were defined as patients with complete response, partial response or stable disease by RECIST 1.1; non-responders were defined as patients with progression. The parent correlative cohort had more than 10 patients and a response rate of about 35%.

For deep sequencing, each PBMC sample was run in six replicates, with libraries mostly built from about 480 ng of input genomic DNA. TCRbeta libraries were prepared with the immunoSEQ hsTCRbeta kit according to the manufacturer's instructions. Sequencing of the completed libraries took place using an Illumina NovaSeq 6000 S4 flow cell after they had been pooled to about 3 nM. Turning to the authors' computational methods: Raw data preprocessing and quality control were performed with the immunoSEQ Analyzer. The analysis was restricted to productive rearrangements, with each unique CDR3 amino acid sequence defining a clonotype. Repertoire clonality was estimated as the Gini-Simpson index, computed with the R package tcR. Student's t test was used to compare Gini indices, while Pearson correlation assessed associations with tumor size change. As stored in TCRdb, this immuneACCESS dataset retains in-frame rearrangements with V and J assigned. A fraction of the clones does not appear; measured against another copy, unresolved V genes explain less than half of the discrepancy, and the remainder lacks a known reason. The V and J calls and clone size are taken from that table; D and trimming were inferred from the DNA. The sample profile shows 13,000 to 15,000 clones; 76% of them were found once. The ten largest clones take up approximately 2.5% of the sample.

Study-level results and caveats: Only a few patients per response group were included in the TCR analyses, and the authors called for validation in larger cohorts. A higher pretreatment blood Treg/Th17 ratio correlated with both higher pretreatment blood TCRbeta clonality and lower post-treatment tumor TCRbeta clonality. After neoadjuvant nivolumab, significantly higher T cell clonality (Gini index) was found within PBMCs in non-responders than in responders.

What the time point label conveys for this sample: after neoadjuvant nivolumab, at surgical resection. The patients had newly diagnosed stage II-IVA oral cavity squamous cell carcinoma and had not received any prior systemic or radiation treatment. The cohort was composed of patients with HPV-negative, locally advanced oral cavity squamous cell carcinoma. Peripheral blood mononuclear cells were analyzed directly and were not maintained or expanded in culture. The samples were drawn from a longitudinal correlative study tied to a single-arm phase II trial testing neoadjuvant nivolumab in oral cavity squamous cell carcinoma. Subject-matched pre- and post-treatment PBMCs and tumors from three responders and three non-responders underwent genomic DNA-based TCRbeta sequencing. Peripheral blood mononuclear cells were collected before nivolumab treatment and again after treatment, at the time of surgery. Genomic DNA was isolated from PBMCs using the Maxwell RSC DNA from Cells kit.

Inclusive of the bounding cysteine and phenylalanine, the CDR3 is 14 residues long. Kept here is only the CDR3 DNA, which spans 42 bases and is read in frame from base 1. The germline V gene (reference sequence) specifies MNHEY as CDR1 and SMNVEV as CDR2. V is cut by 7 bases and J by 4 bases, and the space between the germline ends is 14 bases. The rearranged chain carries TRBV27 and TRBJ2-1; the D gene is perhaps TRBD2, from 6 matching bases. This specimen was PBMCs, taken after nivolumab (anti-PD-1) treatment. The sequence was collected from a person between 35 and 79 years old with oral cavity squamous cell carcinoma. The CDR3 region: CASTFSGTYNEQFF. The nucleotide sequence is given as TGTGCCAGCACTTTTTCCGGGACTTACAATGAGCAGTTCTTC.